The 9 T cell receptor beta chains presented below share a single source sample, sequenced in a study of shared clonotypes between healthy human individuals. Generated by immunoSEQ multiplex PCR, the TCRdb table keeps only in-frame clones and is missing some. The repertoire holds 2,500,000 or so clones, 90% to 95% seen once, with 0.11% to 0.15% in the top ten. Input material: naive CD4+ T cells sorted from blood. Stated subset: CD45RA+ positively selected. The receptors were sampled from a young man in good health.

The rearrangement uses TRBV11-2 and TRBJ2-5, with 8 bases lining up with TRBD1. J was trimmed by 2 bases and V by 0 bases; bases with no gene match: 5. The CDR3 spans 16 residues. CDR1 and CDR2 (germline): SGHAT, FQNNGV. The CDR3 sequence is CASSLEPHRGQETQYF. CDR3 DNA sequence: TGTGCCAGCAGCTTAGAGCCCCACAGGGGGCAAGAGACCCAGTACTTC.

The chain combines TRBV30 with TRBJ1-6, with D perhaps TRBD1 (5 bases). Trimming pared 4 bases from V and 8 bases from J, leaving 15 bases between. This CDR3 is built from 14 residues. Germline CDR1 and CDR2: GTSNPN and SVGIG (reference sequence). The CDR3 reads CAWNRRGKDSPLHF. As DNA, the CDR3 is TGTGCCTGGAACCGTCGGGGGAAAGATTCACCCCTCCACTTT. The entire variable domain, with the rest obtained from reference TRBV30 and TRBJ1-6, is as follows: SQTIHQWPATLVQPVGSPLSLECTVEGTSNPNLYWYRQAAGRGLQLLFYSVGIGQISSEVPQNLSASRPQDRQFILSSKKLLLSDSGFYLCAWNRRGKDSPLHFGNGTRLTVT.

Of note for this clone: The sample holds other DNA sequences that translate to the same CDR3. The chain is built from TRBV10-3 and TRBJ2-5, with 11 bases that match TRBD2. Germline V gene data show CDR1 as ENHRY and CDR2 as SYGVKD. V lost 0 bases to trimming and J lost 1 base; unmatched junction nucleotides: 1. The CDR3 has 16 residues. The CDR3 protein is CAISESLAGGQETQYF. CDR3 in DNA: TGTGCCATCAGTGAGTCGCTAGCGGGGGGCCAAGAGACCCAGTACTTC.

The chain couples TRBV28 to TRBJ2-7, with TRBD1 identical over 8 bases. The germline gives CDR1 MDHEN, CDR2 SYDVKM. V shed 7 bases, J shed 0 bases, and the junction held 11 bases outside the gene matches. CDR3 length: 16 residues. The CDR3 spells CASTTPDRAISYEQYF. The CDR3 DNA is TGTGCCAGCACCACGCCGGACAGGGCTATCTCCTACGAGCAGTACTTC.

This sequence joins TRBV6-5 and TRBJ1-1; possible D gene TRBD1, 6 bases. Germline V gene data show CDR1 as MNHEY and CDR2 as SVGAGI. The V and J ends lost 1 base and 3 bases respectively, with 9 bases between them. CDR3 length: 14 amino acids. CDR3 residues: CASSYFNRDTEAFF. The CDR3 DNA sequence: TGTGCCAGCAGTTACTTTAACAGGGACACTGAAGCTTTCTTT.

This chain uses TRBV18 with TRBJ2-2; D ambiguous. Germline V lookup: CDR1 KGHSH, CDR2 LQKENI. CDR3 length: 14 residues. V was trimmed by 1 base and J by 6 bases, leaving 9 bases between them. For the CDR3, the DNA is TGTGCCAGCTCACCACTATTGACACCCGGGGAGCTGTTTTTT. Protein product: CASSPLLTPGELFF. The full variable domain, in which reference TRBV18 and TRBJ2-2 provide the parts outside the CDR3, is NAGVMQNPRHLVRRRGQEARLRCSPMKGHSHVYWYRQLPEEGLKFMVYLQKENIIDESGMPKERFSAEFPKEGPSILRIQQVVRGDSAAYFCASSPLLTPGELFFGEGSRLTVL.

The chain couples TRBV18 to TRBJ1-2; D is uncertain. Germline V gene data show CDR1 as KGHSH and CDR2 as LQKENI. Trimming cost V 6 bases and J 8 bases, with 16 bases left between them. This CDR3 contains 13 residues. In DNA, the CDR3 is TGTGCCAGCTCCGAGGAACAAAATCGGGGCTACACCTTC. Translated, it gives CASSEEQNRGYTF.

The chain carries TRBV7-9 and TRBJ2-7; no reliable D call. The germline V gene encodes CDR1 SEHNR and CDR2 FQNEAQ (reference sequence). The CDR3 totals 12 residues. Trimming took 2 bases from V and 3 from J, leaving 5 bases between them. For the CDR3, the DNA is TGTGCCAGCAGCTTAACGTACTACGAGCAGTACTTC. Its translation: CASSLTYYEQYF. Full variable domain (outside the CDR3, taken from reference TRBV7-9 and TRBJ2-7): DTGVSQNPRHKITKRGQNVTFRCDPISEHNRLYWYRQTLGQGPEFLTYFQNEAQLEKSRLLSDRFSAERPKGSFSTLEIQRTEQGDSAMYLCASSLTYYEQYFGPGTRLTVT.

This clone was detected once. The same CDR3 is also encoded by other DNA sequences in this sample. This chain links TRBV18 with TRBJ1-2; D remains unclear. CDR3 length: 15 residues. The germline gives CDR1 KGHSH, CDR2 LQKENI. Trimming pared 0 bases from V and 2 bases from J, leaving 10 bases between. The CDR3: CASSPPGSLNYGYTF. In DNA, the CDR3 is TGTGCCAGCTCACCACCAGGATCACTAAACTATGGCTACACCTTC.